Below, 18 T cell receptor beta chains from the same sample are listed, as sequenced in a study of blood T cells in healthy people across ages. Through a sample-barcoded 5' primer and a J-beta primer mix, a second PCR was run for about 6 to 12 cycles. TCRdb independently ran MiXCR on the 5' RACE reads; one entry per CDR3 protein. The table lists some 1.6 million distinct CDR3 sequences, roughly 30% of them singletons. The sample taken for sequencing was blood. These receptors all come from a woman aged 25 to 39 in good health.

The V and J genes are TRBV27 and TRBJ1-6; tentatively, D is TRBD1 (5 bases). V gave up 5 bases and J gave up 5 bases, with 19 bases separating them. CDR3 length: 17 amino acids. Germline lookup yields CDR1 MNHEY and CDR2 SMNVEV (reference sequence). For the CDR3, the DNA is TGTGCCAGCAGTCTCCAGACTGGGACCTTTGATAATTCACCCCTCCACTTT. This codes for CASSLQTGTFDNSPLHF.

This clonotype has only a few counts. The chain links TRBV27 to TRBJ2-5; TRBD1 matches at 9 bases. J gave up 5 bases and V 5 bases, and 9 bases lay outside the gene matches. This CDR3 has 15 residues. The germline V gene has CDR1 MNHEY and CDR2 SMNVEV (reference sequence). The CDR3 sequence: CASSPWTGEAETQYF. Here the CDR3 DNA reads TGTGCCAGCAGTCCATGGACAGGGGAAGCGGAGACCCAGTACTTC.

This chain joins TRBV6-1 and TRBJ2-2; tentative D call: TRBD2 (6 bases). The germline CDR1 and CDR2 sequences are MNHNS and SASEGT. V dropped 8 bases and J dropped 3 bases, with 13 bases sitting between them. This CDR3 region has 14 residues. In DNA form, the CDR3 reads TGTGCCAGCTGGGGGGAGTGGGACACCGGGGAGCTGTTTTTT. This gives the protein CASWGEWDTGELFF.

J is TRBJ2-5 and V is TRBV4-2; D unresolved. The CDR3 runs 17 residues. The germline V gene encodes CDR1 LGHNA and CDR2 YNFKEQ. Between the trimmed V and J ends, which lost 0 bases and 0 bases, there was a span of 14 bases. The CDR3 DNA reads TGTGCCAGCAGCCAAGAAGGTGTACTACCGTACCAAGAGACCCAGTACTTC. Translation gives CASSQEGVLPYQETQYF.

This clonotype was counted only a few times. The V gene is TRBV30, the J gene TRBJ1-1; D gene ambiguous. CDR3 length: 13 amino acids. Trimming removed 0 bases from V and 2 bases from J, with 7 bases in between. Germline lookup yields CDR1 GTSNPN and CDR2 SVGIG (reference sequence). The CDR3 region has the DNA TGTGCCTGGAGTGTGCACCCAAACACTGAAGCTTTCTTT. Translated: CAWSVHPNTEAFF.

This clonotype was seen once. Relative to the germline gene, one junction end is altered; a read error may explain this. The chain has TRBV7-3 and TRBJ2-3, with 7 positions matching TRBD2. CDR3 length: 13 residues. Germline CDR1 reads SGHTA; CDR2 reads FQGTGA. The CDR3 region has the DNA TGTACCAGCAGCCGAGGCGGGGGAGATACGCAGTATTTT. Its translation is CTSSRGGGDTQYF.

This chain joins TRBV3-1 and TRBJ2-1; 9 bases are a match to TRBD2. This CDR3 is 15 amino acids long. Looked up from germline, CDR1 is LGHDT and CDR2 is YNNKEL (reference sequence). Unmatched junction bases numbered 3, after V lost 1 base and J lost 5 bases. The CDR3 spells CASSQGTSVNNEQFF. CDR3 in DNA: TGTGCCAGCAGCCAAGGGACTAGCGTTAACAATGAGCAGTTCTTC.

The V and J genes are TRBV20-1 and TRBJ1-6; possibly TRBD1 for D (5 bases). The germline CDR1 and CDR2 sequences are DFQATT and SNEGSKA (reference sequence). This CDR3 region has 15 residues. Trimming took off 3 bases at V and 10 bases at J, with 19 bases between the two ends. CDR3: CSASAGTGDMSPLHF. The CDR3 nucleotides are TGCAGTGCTAGCGCCGGGACCGGGGATATGTCACCCCTCCACTTT.

As regards this clonotype: One end of the junction fails to match germline, which may point to a read error. This chain uses TRBV6-1 with TRBJ1-2, with D hard to call. The CDR3 consists of 12 residues. CDR1 is MNHNS and CDR2 is SASEGT in the germline V gene. DNA of the CDR3: TGTGCCAGCAGTGAATCATACTATAGCTACACCTTC. Encoded protein: CASSESYYSYTF.

This clonotype was detected many times. The CDR3: CAIKTHLAGSSYEQYF. The CDR3 nucleotides are TGTGCCATCAAAACCCATCTTGCGGGAAGCTCCTACGAGCAGTACTTC. This sequence joins TRBV10-3 and TRBJ2-7, with a tentative D call TRBD2 (6 bases). There are 16 residues in the CDR3. V was clipped by 7 bases and J by 0 bases, with 19 bases between them. Germline V gene data show CDR1 as ENHRY and CDR2 as SYGVKD.

The gene calls are TRBV7-9 and TRBJ2-3; D is unclear. Germline assignment: CDR1 SEHNR and CDR2 FQNEAQ (reference sequence). V was shortened by 6 bases and J by 2 bases, with 9 bases between the two germline ends. This CDR3 spans 13 amino acids. CDR3 bases: TGTGCCAGCAGACCCACTAACACAGATACGCAGTATTTT. It codes for CASRPTNTDTQYF. The full variable domain, in which reference TRBV7-9 and TRBJ2-3 provide the parts outside the CDR3, is DTGVSQNPRHKITKRGQNVTFRCDPISEHNRLYWYRQTLGQGPEFLTYFQNEAQLEKSRLLSDRFSAERPKGSFSTLEIQRTEQGDSAMYLCASRPTNTDTQYFGPGTRLTVL.

CDR3 loop: CASSLVYSVRVLGNEQFF. CDR3 nucleotides: TGCGCCAGCAGCTTGGTCTATTCGGTCAGGGTCTTAGGGAATGAGCAGTTCTTC. This chain uses TRBV5-1 with TRBJ2-1, with a tentative D call TRBD1 (5 bases). CDR3 length equals 18 residues. Trimming stripped 0 bases from V and 7 bases from J, with 23 bases between. Germline CDR1 is SGHRS and CDR2 is YFSETQ.

The chain carries TRBV3-1 and TRBJ1-2; 9 nucleotides agree with TRBD1. The CDR3 is made up of 16 amino acids. Germline assignment: CDR1 LGHDT and CDR2 YNNKEL (reference sequence). V was pared by 2 bases and J by 7 bases, with 11 bases of the junction left unmatched. CDR3 DNA: TGTGCCAGCAGCCAACTCGGGACAGGGTCATTATTTGGCTACACCTTC. Translating gives CASSQLGTGSLFGYTF.

This clonotype was seen only a few times. The V call is TRBV9, the J call TRBJ2-1; 9 positions match TRBD2. The V gene's germline CDR1 is SGDLS and CDR2 YYNGEE. This CDR3 comprises 18 residues. V shed 4 bases and J 2 bases; nucleotides not matched to a gene: 13. CDR3 amino acids: CASSSPGGSGGPYNEQFF. DNA of the CDR3: TGTGCCAGCAGCTCCCCGGGGGGTAGCGGGGGACCCTACAATGAGCAGTTCTTC.

In this sample, this clonotype turned up a few times. The rearrangement uses TRBV5-1 and TRBJ2-1, with D tentatively TRBD1 or TRBD2 (6 bases each). Trimming removed 2 bases from V and 6 bases from J, with 15 bases in between. In germline, CDR1 is SGHRS, CDR2 YFSETQ. CDR3 length: 15 amino acids. CDR3 sequence (DNA): TGCGCCAGCAGCTTTAGCACCTCGGGGGCCAATGAGCAGTTCTTC. Translated, it gives CASSFSTSGANEQFF.

CDR3 protein: CASSLGLAGGTRVNTQYF. The CDR3 nucleotides read TGTGCCAGCAGCTTGGGTCTAGCGGGGGGAACCCGCGTGAATACGCAGTATTTT. This chain links TRBV5-6 with TRBJ2-3; 11 bases map to TRBD2. The V and J ends lost 0 bases and 7 bases, in that order; junction bases with no gene match: 13. Germline CDR1 reads SGHDT; CDR2 reads YYEEEE. CDR3 length equals 18 residues.

The chain employs TRBV5-1 and TRBJ2-4, with a tentative D call TRBD2 (6 bases). V was pared by 2 bases and J by 0 bases, with 18 bases between. The CDR3 runs 18 residues. Germline CDR1 is SGHRS and CDR2 is YFSETQ. This CDR3 is CASSFGASASVAKNIQYF. The CDR3 DNA is TGCGCCAGCAGCTTCGGGGCTAGCGCCAGCGTAGCCAAAAACATTCAGTACTTC.

The V call is TRBV5-6, the J call TRBJ2-1; a weak D match, TRBD1 (6 bases). The CDR3 loop spans 12 amino acids. CDR1 and CDR2 (germline): SGHDT, YYEEEE. Trimming removed 4 bases from V and 8 bases from J, with 10 bases in between. DNA for the CDR3: TGTGCCAGCAGCCTGGGGGCGGATGAGCAGTTCTTC. Its translation: CASSLGADEQFF. Together with reference TRBV5-6 and TRBJ2-1, the CDR3 gives the full variable domain: DAGVTQSPTHLIKTRGQQVTLRCSPKSGHDTVSWYQQALGQGPQFIFQYYEEEERQRGNFPDRFSGHQFPNYSSELNVNALLLGDSALYLCASSLGADEQFFGPGTRLTVL.